The TCR beta chain under discussion was sequenced for a study of shared clonotypes between healthy human individuals. CDR3 length: 13 amino acids. Germline V gene data show CDR1 as MGHRA and CDR2 as YSYEKL. Concerning this clone itself: Only one base separates this from a far larger clonotype, so it likely reflects a read error.

TCRdb keeps only in-frame clones here, not all; method: immunoSEQ multiplex PCR. The table lists 450,000 to 500,000 clones, approximately 81% of them singletons. The unsorted samples took 85 million or so PBMCs to get genomic DNA. The chain recombines TRBV4-1 with TRBJ1-2; D call uncertain. The sequence was obtained from a woman in her thirties or forties in good health. Some clones in this sample may be carry-over from other donors' samples. The sample was PBMCs. CDR3 coding DNA: TGCGCCAGAAGCCAAGATTCCCCGACTGGCTACACCTTC. Translating gives CARSQDSPTGYTF.